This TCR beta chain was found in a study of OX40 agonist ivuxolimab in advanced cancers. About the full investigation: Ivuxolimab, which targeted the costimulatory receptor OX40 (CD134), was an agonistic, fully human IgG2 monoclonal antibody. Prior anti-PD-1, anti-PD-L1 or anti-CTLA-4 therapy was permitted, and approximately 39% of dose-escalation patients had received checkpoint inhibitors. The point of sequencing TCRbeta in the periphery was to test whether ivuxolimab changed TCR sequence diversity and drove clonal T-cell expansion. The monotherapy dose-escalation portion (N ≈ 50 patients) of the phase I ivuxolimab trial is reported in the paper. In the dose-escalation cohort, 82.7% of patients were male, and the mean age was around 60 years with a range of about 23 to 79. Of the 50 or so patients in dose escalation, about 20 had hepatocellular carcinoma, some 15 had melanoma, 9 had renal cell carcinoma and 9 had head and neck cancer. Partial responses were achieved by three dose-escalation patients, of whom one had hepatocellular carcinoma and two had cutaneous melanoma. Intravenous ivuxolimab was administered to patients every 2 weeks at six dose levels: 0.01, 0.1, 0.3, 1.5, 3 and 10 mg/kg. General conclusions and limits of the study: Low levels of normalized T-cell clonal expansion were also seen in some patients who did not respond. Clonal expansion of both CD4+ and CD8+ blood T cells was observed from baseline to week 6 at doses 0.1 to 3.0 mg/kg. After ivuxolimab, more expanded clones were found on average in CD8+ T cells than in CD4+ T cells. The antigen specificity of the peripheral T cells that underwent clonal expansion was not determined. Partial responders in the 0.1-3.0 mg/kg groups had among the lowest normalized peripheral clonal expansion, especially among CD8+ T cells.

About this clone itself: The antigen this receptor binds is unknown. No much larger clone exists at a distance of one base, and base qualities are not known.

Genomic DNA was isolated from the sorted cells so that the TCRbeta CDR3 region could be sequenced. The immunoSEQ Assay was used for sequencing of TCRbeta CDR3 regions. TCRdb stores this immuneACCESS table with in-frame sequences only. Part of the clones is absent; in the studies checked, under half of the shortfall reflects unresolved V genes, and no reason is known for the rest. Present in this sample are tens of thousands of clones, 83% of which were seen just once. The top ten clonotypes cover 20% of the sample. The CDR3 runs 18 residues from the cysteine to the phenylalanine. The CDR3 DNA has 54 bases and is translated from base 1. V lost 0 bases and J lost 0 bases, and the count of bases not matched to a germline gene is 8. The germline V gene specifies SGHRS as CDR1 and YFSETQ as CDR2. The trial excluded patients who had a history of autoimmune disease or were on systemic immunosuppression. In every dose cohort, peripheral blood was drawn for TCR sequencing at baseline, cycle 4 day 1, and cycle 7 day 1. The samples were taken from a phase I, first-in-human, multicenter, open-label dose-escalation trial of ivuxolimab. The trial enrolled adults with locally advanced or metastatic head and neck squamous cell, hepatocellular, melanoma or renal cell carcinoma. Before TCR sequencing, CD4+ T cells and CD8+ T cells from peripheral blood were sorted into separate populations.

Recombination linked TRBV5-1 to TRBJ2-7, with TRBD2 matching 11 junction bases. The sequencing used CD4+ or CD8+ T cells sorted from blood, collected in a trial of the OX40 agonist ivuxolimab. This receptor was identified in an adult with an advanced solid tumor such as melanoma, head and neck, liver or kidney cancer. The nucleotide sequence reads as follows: TGCGCCAGCAGCTTGGGGTCTAGCGGGGGGAGAATCTCCTACGAGCAGTACTTC. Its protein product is CASSLGSSGGRISYEQYF.